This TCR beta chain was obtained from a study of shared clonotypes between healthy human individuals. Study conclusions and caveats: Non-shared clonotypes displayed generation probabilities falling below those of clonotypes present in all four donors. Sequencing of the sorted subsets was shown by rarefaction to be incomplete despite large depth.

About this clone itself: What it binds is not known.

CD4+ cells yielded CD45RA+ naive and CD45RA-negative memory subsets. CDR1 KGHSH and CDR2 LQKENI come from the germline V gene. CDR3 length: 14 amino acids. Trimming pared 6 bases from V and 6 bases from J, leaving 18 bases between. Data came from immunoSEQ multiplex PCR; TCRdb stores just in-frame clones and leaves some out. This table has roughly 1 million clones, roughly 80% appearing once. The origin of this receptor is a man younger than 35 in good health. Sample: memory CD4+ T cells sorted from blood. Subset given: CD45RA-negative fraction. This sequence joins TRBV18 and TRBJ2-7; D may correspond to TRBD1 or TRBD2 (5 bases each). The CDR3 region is CASSTGEGLVEQYF. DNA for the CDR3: TGTGCCAGCTCTACCGGCGAGGGGTTAGTCGAGCAGTACTTC. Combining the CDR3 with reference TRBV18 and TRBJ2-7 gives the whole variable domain NAGVMQNPRHLVRRRGQEARLRCSPMKGHSHVYWYRQLPEEGLKFMVYLQKENIIDESGMPKERFSAEFPKEGPSILRIQQVVRGDSAAYFCASSTGEGLVEQYFGPGTRLTVT.